This entry is about one T cell receptor beta chain. Its antigen is still unknown. Base qualities were left out, and no much larger clone turns up one base away. The cohort comprised 710 or so healthy bone marrow donors. At the time of sampling, every cohort member was nominally healthy, though immune exposures that went unrecorded were likely present. The donor was CMV seronegative and belonged to the group of over 300 seronegative cohort members. A peripheral blood sample was collected from each donor, and TCR beta sequencing was performed on peripheral blood mononuclear cells. The Qiagen DNeasy Blood Extraction Kit was used to extract genomic DNA from the blood cell samples. These data originate in a study of cytomegalovirus exposure and HLA in healthy donors (TCRdb year 2017). A note on the overall study: An earlier analysis of approximately 590 of the donors reported about 250 Gb of sequence data and about 100 million unique TCR beta sequences from about 179 million T cells. Approximately 310 gigabases of sequencing data and approximately 92 million unique TCR sequences made up an early release that covered roughly 670 HLA-typed donors. Of the 300 to 400 genotyped donors, about 80% fell in the genetic ancestry cluster associated with self-reported Caucasian donors. The aim of the study was to test whether cataloging public T cell receptors could identify signatures of past pathogen exposure. The study used immunosequencing to profile the T cell repertoires of 666 subjects and linked those repertoires to cytomegalovirus serostatus. In addition to the first cohort of approximately 650 subjects, a separate validation cohort of approximately 130 different subjects was used. To predict cytomegalovirus infection status, the study combined high-throughput TCR immunosequencing, statistical association of individual TCRs with disease status, and machine learning. In a later analysis, previously published TCR beta repertoires from 670 or so donors were re-analyzed and high-resolution HLA genotyping was added so that TCR occurrence patterns could be studied. The later analysis used no new phenotypic data to find candidate immune exposures, relying instead on TCR beta sequences and their occurrence across donors. In an earlier analysis of several hundred of the donors, high-throughput TCR beta sequencing was used to judge whether each TCR beta V gene segment behaved as functional or pseudogenic. Donor age, sex, ethnicity and CMV serostatus were collected together with the repertoire data. In a later genetic analysis, genome-wide SNP genotypes for about 55% of the roughly 670 donors were used, and that subset was treated as a discovery cohort. Every discovery cohort repertoire had been produced on one sequencing platform. HLA typing covered class I and class II loci at four-digit resolution. The number of typed donors differed by locus: about 620-630 for A, B, C, DRB1 and DQB1; 500 to 550 for DQA1; 600 to 610 for DPA1; and roughly 450 for DPB1. Roughly five DR-DQ haplotypes were handled as single units for association and clustering, since linkage in the cohort was strong. Across approximately 400 genotyped donors of the cohort, an average of 235,054 unique TCR beta nucleotide sequences per donor were sequenced, and roughly 17% of those sequences were non-productive.

Results the study describes overall, beyond this receptor: In vitro tests confirmed that a few of the cytomegalovirus-associated TCR beta chains recognize cytomegalovirus antigens. A group of highly shared sequence variants was considered likely to be a technical artifact of the sequencing pipeline. At a false discovery rate of 0.05, a later analysis linked around 17,000 TCR beta sequences to specific HLA alleles. In a later analysis, TCR association rates were found to vary across HLA loci, with the most associated TCRs seen for DRB1 alleles and the fewest for HLA-C alleles. According to a later analysis, parvovirus B19, influenza, CMV and Epstein-Barr virus appeared linked to several top co-occurrence clusters. CMV serostatus was the only immune exposure information available for the cohort. The authors suggested that the approach could potentially be generalized to other disease states and immunological phenotypes. In a later genetic analysis, a missense DCLRE1C variant was associated with V-gene and J-gene trimming of TCR beta chains, and the association was replicated in an independent cohort. When HLA alleles, especially DR and DQ, strongly co-occurred, attributing TCR associations to individual alleles was difficult. In the study, about 150 TCR beta chains were listed as associated with cytomegalovirus. Because some donors lacked HLA typing at each locus, the association tests relied only on the typed subset. The cohort was sequenced for TCR beta chains only, and without alpha or paired-chain data the features that could be detected were limited. Sequencing depth was assumed to be roughly uniform across donors in the presence/absence analyses, though that assumption may not hold. In both the original and validation cohorts, the classifier was reported to diagnose cytomegalovirus status with high specificity and sensitivity. A further reported finding was that TCR beta sequences accurately predicted the HLA-A and HLA-B alleles for most subjects in the first cohort. The earlier analysis of around 600 of the donors excluded some 15 rarely observed V segments, including chromosome 9 orphons, because counts were too low. Most TCR sequences were seen in very few donors, while some public TCRs were found in many individuals. According to a later analysis, most CMV-associated TCR beta chains appeared to be HLA-restricted, and the HLA associations seemed to be driven largely by CMV exposure. Correlated functional status among segregating V segments might be attributable to linkage disequilibrium, but an unknown experimental factor could not be ruled out. A later analysis found that HLA-associated TCR beta chains were more clonally expanded and had lower generation probabilities than equally common non-associated chains. In an earlier analysis of under 600 of the donors, most TCR beta V segments were observed in productive rearrangements about 90% or about 30% of the time, broadly matching IMGT annotations. The 87-base-pair reads could not distinguish some IMGT-functional V segments, including TRBV6-2 and TRBV6-3, so those segments were excluded. According to a later genetic analysis, donors in an Asian-associated ancestry cluster had fewer N-insertions in productive TCRs than the approximately 690-donor mean.

Library preparation employed the immunoSEQ multiplex PCR assay. A mixture of 60 forward primers for TCR Vbeta segments and 13 reverse primers for TCR Jbeta segments was used in the multiplex PCR. Amplification of the CDR3 region of rearranged TCR beta genes was performed with a multiplex PCR assay on genomic DNA. The amplified TCR beta libraries were sequenced on the Illumina HiSeq System as 87-base-pair reads. In the source study's methods: In a later analysis, some 80 million unique TCR beta chains were counted across the approximately 640 repertoires, and roughly 10 million of these chains were shared by at least two donors. Raw reads were error-corrected and collapsed into unique sequences with a nearest-neighbor algorithm that merged closely related sequences to remove PCR and sequencing errors. CDR3 sequences were aligned to IMGT reference sequences to assign V, D and J gene segments. For a sequence to be retained, at least a six-nucleotide match to both a V gene segment and a J gene segment was required. A rearrangement was called productive if the CDR3 had no stop codons and remained in frame with V and J, and every other rearrangement was called non-productive. CDR3 was defined by IMGT convention, running from the second conserved V-encoded cysteine to the conserved J-encoded phenylalanine. The earlier analysis of fewer than 750 of the donors excluded sequences that lacked an unambiguous match to a single V gene segment. In an earlier analysis of about 590 of the donors, a V segment was called functional when productive rearrangements were above 56.7%, and segregating when the standard deviation between donors exceeded 5%. A statistical classification framework was developed to diagnose cytomegalovirus status using the catalog of TCR beta chain sequences. A later analysis assigned V and J genes by comparing TCR nucleotide sequences with IMGT/GENE-DB human TR gene sequences. The TCRdist pipeline was used in a later analysis to assign CDR3 sequences and most-parsimonious VDJ recombination scenarios. In a later analysis, each TCR beta chain was defined by its CDR3 amino acid sequence together with its V-gene family, and reads without a unique V-gene family were excluded. A later analysis removed 450 to 600 highly shared, low-generation-probability nucleotide sequences to deal with suspected cross-contamination and a sequencing artifact. In a later analysis, a clonal expansion index for each public chain was calculated from normalized within-repertoire ranks of inferred template counts. In a later analysis, generation probabilities were computed with a VDJ recombination model fitted to out-of-frame rearrangements, and the resulting probabilities were checked against IGoR. A later analysis scored TCR-TCR, TCR-HLA and TCR-CMV co-occurrence with hypergeometric tests, applying a repertoire-size bias correction to TCR pairs. False discovery rates were estimated in a later analysis by permuting HLA or CMV assignments 20 times. In a later analysis, co-occurring TCRs were grouped using DBSCAN, with TCRdist sequence similarity added in when clustering inside HLA-allele-positive subsets. Repertoires with fewer than 30,000 or more than 120,000 public chains were left out of co-occurrence clustering, as were five repertoires with anomalous nucleotide sharing. TCRdb's version of the immuneACCESS table is confined to in-frame rearrangements and falls short of the full clone set. An unresolved V gene accounts for under half of the shortfall where checked; the remainder is of unknown origin. The V and J calls and clone size come from that table; D and trimming were worked out from the DNA. The sample table lists some 170,000 clones, 70% to 90% of them with a count of one. Roughly 2% of the sample goes to the ten largest clones.

The CDR3 numbers 13 residues from cysteine through phenylalanine. CDR3 DNA is the only sequence kept; it has 39 bases, read in frame from the first base. V and J lose 5 bases and 6 bases, and a span of 10 bases separates them. CDR1 and CDR2, per the germline V gene, are MNHEY and SVGAGI. This TCR came from a woman under 40 in good health and CMV-seronegative. The sequence joins TRBV6-5 to TRBJ1-4; there is no confident call for the D gene. What was sequenced was PBMCs. The DNA reads as follows: TGTGCCAGCAGTCGGACTGTATATGAAAAACTGTTTTTT. It translates as CASSRTVYEKLFF.